This T cell receptor (beta chain) stems from a study of PD-1 blockade in classical Hodgkin lymphoma. Study-level points and caveats: Nivolumab starters within 1 year of ASCT were excluded.

TCRdb's table, derived via immunoSEQ multiplex PCR, lists solely in-frame clones and lacks some. The sample includes under 75,000 clones, 88% seen only once; the top ten take 5% to 6%. Every patient experienced relapse after autologous stem cell transplantation, and brentuximab vedotin exposure varied. Per the germline V gene, CDR1 is SGHTA and CDR2 is FQGNSA. The trim removed 5 bases at V and 0 bases at J, leaving 8 bases unmatched. There are 16 residues in the CDR3. Notes on this clone: As yet, its antigen is unknown.

The J gene is TRBJ2-7, the V gene TRBV7-2; 9 nucleotides line up with TRBD2. The source was peripheral blood mononuclear cells (PBMCs), collected before the second cycle of nivolumab. This clonotype originated in a human donor with classical Hodgkin lymphoma. CDR3 bases: TGTGCCAGCAGCAGGGGGGTAGCGGGGGTCTCCTACGAGCAGTACTTC. Translating gives CASSRGVAGVSYEQYF.